Following are 4 T cell receptor beta chains from one sample sequenced in a study of T-cell reconstitution after alpha-beta-depleted transplantation in children. Unique molecular identifiers were built into the TCRbeta library. TCRdb re-called the PCR reads with MiXCR, one entry per CDR3 protein. The profile shows 440,000 or so distinct CDR3 sequences, approximately 10% of them singletons. The sequencing used PBMCs from the stem cell graft donor, collected from the stem cell graft. These receptors originate from a human donor who donated a stem cell graft to a child with acute myeloid leukemia.

The chain combines TRBV12-3 or TRBV12-4 with TRBJ2-5; 12 nucleotides match TRBD2. J was trimmed by 5 bases and V by 4 bases; bases with no gene match: 17. CDR3 length: 19 residues. CDR3 amino acids: CASSSGRLAGGPVSETQYF. The CDR3 DNA sequence: TGTGCCAGCAGTTCCGGCCGGCTAGCGGGAGGGCCGGTTTCCGAGACCCAGTACTTC.

J is TRBJ2-4 and V is TRBV7-9; D possibly corresponds to TRBD2 (6 bases). V lost 3 bases and J lost 6, with 15 bases in between. Germline assignment: CDR1 SEHNR and CDR2 FQNEAQ (reference sequence). The CDR3 length is 15 residues. The CDR3 reads CASSFPGSPLNIQYF. CDR3 coding DNA: TGTGCCAGCAGCTTCCCCGGGAGCCCTTTAAACATTCAGTACTTC.

There are a few counts of this clonotype. The chain couples TRBV7-2 to TRBJ2-3, with D possibly matching TRBD2 (5 bases). Germline CDR1 and CDR2: SGHTA and FQGNSA. The CDR3 is 16 residues long. V was clipped by 1 base and J by 2 bases, with 13 bases between them. The CDR3 loop is CASSLVPRGATDTQYF. The CDR3 DNA is TGTGCCAGCAGCTTAGTACCCCGGGGTGCCACAGATACGCAGTATTTT.

There are a few counts of this clonotype. The V gene is TRBV5-4, the J gene TRBJ2-7, with a possible D match to TRBD1 (6 bases). CDR3 length: 13 amino acids. Trimming stripped 7 bases from V and 0 bases from J, with 11 bases between. Germline V gene sequence: CDR1 SGHNT, CDR2 YYREEE (reference sequence). CDR3 DNA: TGTGCCAGCGGTACGGACAGCTCCTACGAGCAGTACTTC. Protein sequence: CASGTDSSYEQYF.